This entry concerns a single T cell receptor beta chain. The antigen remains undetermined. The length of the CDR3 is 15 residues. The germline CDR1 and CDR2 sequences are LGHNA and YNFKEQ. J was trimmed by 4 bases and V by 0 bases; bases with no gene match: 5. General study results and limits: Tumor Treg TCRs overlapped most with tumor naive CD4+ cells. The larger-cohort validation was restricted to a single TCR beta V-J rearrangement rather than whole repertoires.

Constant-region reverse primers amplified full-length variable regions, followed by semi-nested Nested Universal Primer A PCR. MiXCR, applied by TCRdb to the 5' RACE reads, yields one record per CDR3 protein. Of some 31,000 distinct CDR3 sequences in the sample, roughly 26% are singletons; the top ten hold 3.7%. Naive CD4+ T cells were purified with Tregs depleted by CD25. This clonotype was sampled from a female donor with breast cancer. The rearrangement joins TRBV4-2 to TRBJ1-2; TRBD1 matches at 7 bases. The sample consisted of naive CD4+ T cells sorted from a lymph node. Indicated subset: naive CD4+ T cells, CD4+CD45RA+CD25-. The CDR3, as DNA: TGTGCCAGCAGCCAAGAAGGACAGGTCATCTATGGCTACACCTTC. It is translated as CASSQEGQVIYGYTF.